This TCR beta chain was sequenced for a study of T cells in Graves' hyperthyroidism and ophthalmopathy (dated by TCRdb to the late 2010s). Study-wide context: Peripheral blood samples were taken at initial diagnosis, before any treatment was given. Once sampling was done, hyperthyroidism patients were given methimazole at a starting dose of 30 mg daily, whereas ophthalmopathy patients were given high-dose intravenous methylprednisolone. The roughly 90 discovery patients were divided at random into training and test sets in a 7:3 ratio. The paper describes TCR Vbeta CDR3 sequencing of 120 to 150 peripheral blood samples, made up of 43 ophthalmopathy patients, 70 to 75 hyperthyroidism patients and 17 progressor patients. A discovery cohort of roughly 100 patients, roughly 45 with Graves' ophthalmopathy and about 58 with stable Graves' hyperthyroidism, was used to find distinguishing TCR V-J signatures. In addition, the study compared T-cell repertoires in thyroid tissue and in blood from six Graves' hyperthyroidism patients. Prospective prediction of ophthalmopathy was tested in an independent validation cohort of 18 to 20 hyperthyroidism patients and 15 to 17 patients who later progressed to ophthalmopathy. What the study reported, not specific to this receptor: A model built on a 13 V-J signature distinguished ophthalmopathy from stable hyperthyroidism, reaching over 85% sensitivity and 81.08% specificity in cross-validation and 80%/75% in testing. During validation, the model predicted progression to ophthalmopathy a median of approximately 7 months ahead of onset, with almost 71% sensitivity and about 75% specificity. Most expanded thyroid clonotypes (frequency above 0.001) were also detected in blood, a finding suggesting that blood repertoires may reflect thyroid immune responses. Sample size was not statistically predetermined, and investigators were not blinded to group allocation.

In the ophthalmopathy patients, disease was moderately to severely active, with a Clinical Activity Score of 3 or more, a NOSPECS grade of 4 or more, and a duration of less than 3 months. Any patient with an uncontrolled infection, another autoimmune disease, pregnancy or lactation was excluded. Diagnoses relied on clinical symptoms, serum thyroxine and TRAb, thyroid ultrasound and orbital computed tomography. Ficoll-Paque density gradient centrifugation was used to isolate PBMCs from about 9 ml of fresh peripheral blood. Total RNA was extracted using Trizol reagent, and RNA quality was assessed on an Agilent 2100 Bioanalyzer. As for this clonotype: This clone's antigen is unknown. The record has no base qualities; no much larger clone is one base away.

V loses 3 bases of germline sequence and J loses 5 bases, and the interval between the two ends is 13 bases. CDR1 KGHSH and CDR2 LQKENI are derived from the germline V gene. Its CDR3 holds 14 amino acids, cysteine through phenylalanine. Solely the CDR3 DNA is kept, with 42 bases framed from the first base. The TCR beta CDR3 regions were amplified from the RNA transcripts. A first-round RT-PCR of the TCR CDR3 used the HTBI primer set with the Qiagen OneStep RT-PCR kit. A second multiplex PCR round built the libraries, followed by size selection and purification. Sequencing of the libraries was done on an Illumina HiSeq2000 using paired-end 100 bp reads. Concerning the study's data processing: Raw data were processed with SOAPnuke, discarding reads with adapters, uncalled bases, mean Phred below 15, or no exact constant-primer or identifier match. High-quality paired reads were merged with COPE v1.2.5, and unique nucleotide sequences were defined as clonotypes. MiTCR v1.1 was used to align clonotypes to the IMGT TRBV, TRBD and TRBJ reference segments. The analysis was restricted to V-J combinations with a frequency above 0.0001, which together covered 99.2% of the repertoires. A TCS score was defined as the ratio between F50 (clonal expansion) and ExV (chaos), using BLOSUM62-based TCRdist between CDR3 peptides within each V-J. Welch's t-statistics and random forest reduced fewer than 550 V-J features to 10 to 15, which were used in a naive Bayes classifier (R e1071). TCRdb itself trimmed the public reads at Q25 with fastp, ran MiXCR and retained productive beta chains. CDR3 protein duplicates are merged, each entry listing the most common genes and DNA. These V and J calls are TCRdb output, not the study's own analysis. Across this sample there are about 330,000 distinct CDR3 sequences, with approximately 14% seen only once. In total, the top ten clones hold roughly 35% of the sample.

The receptor was derived from a woman in her thirties or forties with Graves' ophthalmopathy. Sequencing used blood. The V gene is TRBV18 and the J gene is TRBJ2-5, with the D gene not confidently named. The CDR3 reads CASSPEEDGETQYF. In nucleotide form, the sequence is TGTGCCAGCTCACCTGAGGAAGACGGGGAGACCCAGTACTTC.